One sample yielded the 10 T cell receptor beta chains listed below, sequenced in a study of cytomegalovirus exposure and HLA in healthy donors (TCRdb year 2017). Libraries were built with the immunoSEQ multiplex PCR assay. The multiplex PCR relied on a mix of 60 forward primers for TCR Vbeta segments and 13 reverse primers for TCR Jbeta segments. TCRdb took this table from immuneACCESS and kept in-frame rearrangements with V and J called. Such tables lack part of the clones; where checked against another copy, unresolved V genes explain under half of the gap, and the rest is unexplained. This sample gives some 220,000 clones in total; more than 75% of them show up just once. Around 0.23% of the sample is taken by the ten largest. Sequenced sample: PBMCs. These receptors were obtained from a girl aged 2 to 9 in good health and CMV-seronegative.

The rearrangement joins TRBV5-1 to TRBJ2-7; 9 bases agree with TRBD2. Unmatched junction bases numbered 13, after V lost 4 bases and J lost 5 bases. The CDR3 length is 16 residues. CDR1 and CDR2 from the germline V gene are SGHRS and YFSETQ. The CDR3 loop reads CASSPASGGTSNEQYF. As DNA, the CDR3 is TGCGCCAGCAGCCCCGCCAGCGGGGGGACCAGCAACGAGCAGTACTTC. Full variable domain (missing parts from reference TRBV5-1 and TRBJ2-7): KAGVTQTPRYLIKTRGQQVTLSCSPISGHRSVSWYQQTPGQGLQFLFEYFSETQRNKGNFPGRFSGRQFSNSRSEMNVSTLELGDSALYLCASSPASGGTSNEQYFGPGTRLTVT.

This clone was seen a single time. The chain has TRBV29-1 and TRBJ2-2, with 9 nucleotides matching TRBD1. Germline CDR1 is SQVTM and CDR2 is ANQGSEA. This CDR3 is 14 amino acids long. V lost 6 bases, J lost 2 bases, and 4 bases stayed unmatched. CDR3 in amino acids: CSVPGQGNTGELFF. The CDR3 coding sequence is TGCAGCGTCCCGGGACAGGGCAACACCGGGGAGCTGTTTTTT.

V usage is TRBV7-9 and J usage is TRBJ1-2, with 12 bases identical to TRBD1. V dropped 6 bases and J dropped 2; count of bases not matched to a gene: 10. The germline V gene has CDR1 SEHNR and CDR2 FQNEAQ (reference sequence). The CDR3 is made up of 17 amino acids. The CDR3 nucleotides are TGTGCCAGCAGGGCCGGGACAGGGGGCAGAGGGAACTATGGCTACACCTTC. Protein sequence: CASRAGTGGRGNYGYTF.

The rearrangement links TRBV4-1 to TRBJ1-3; TRBD1 is a possible D gene (6 bases). V was clipped by 5 bases and J by 4 bases, with 12 bases between them. This CDR3 region has 14 residues. Germline values: CDR1 MGHRA, CDR2 YSYEKL. The DNA for the CDR3 is TGCGCCAGCAGCTCTAGGGGGACCGGAAACACCATATATTTT. This codes for CASSSRGTGNTIYF.

The V gene is TRBV18, the J gene TRBJ1-1; 8 nucleotides align to TRBD1. V was clipped by 0 bases and J by 5 bases; unmatched bases: 5. Germline assignment: CDR1 KGHSH and CDR2 LQKENI. CDR3 length: 15 amino acids. The CDR3 loop is CASSPPSRGRTEAFF. The CDR3 DNA sequence: TGTGCCAGCTCACCACCATCCAGGGGGCGGACTGAAGCTTTCTTT.

This rearrangement joins TRBV11-3 to TRBJ1-4, with TRBD1 as a possible D gene (5 bases). From germline, CDR1 is SGHNT and CDR2 YENEEA. The CDR3 loop spans 19 amino acids. Trimming removed 2 bases from V and 1 base from J, with 20 bases in between. CDR3 loop: CASSLKALGGVRTNEKLFF. The CDR3 DNA reads TGTGCCAGCAGCTTAAAAGCTCTAGGAGGGGTGAGAACTAATGAAAAACTGTTTTTT.

The gene calls are TRBV6-1 and TRBJ2-7; 8 bases match TRBD2. Unmatched junction bases numbered 10, after V lost 6 bases and J lost 6 bases. Germline lookup yields CDR1 MNHNS and CDR2 SASEGT. The CDR3 loop spans 14 amino acids. For the CDR3, the DNA is TGTGCCAGCAGACACACCGGGACTAGGGGCGAGCAGTACTTC. It is translated as CASRHTGTRGEQYF.

This chain uses TRBV29-1 with TRBJ2-5, with 7 positions matching TRBD2. Germline CDR1 reads SQVTM; CDR2 reads ANQGSEA. The V and J ends lost 0 bases and 5 bases, in that order; junction bases with no gene match: 12. The CDR3 totals 16 residues. The CDR3: CSVEDLPAGKGETQYF. CDR3 DNA: TGCAGCGTTGAAGATCTACCAGCGGGGAAAGGGGAGACCCAGTACTTC.

The chain carries TRBV2 and TRBJ1-5; D might be TRBD1 (5 bases). From germline, CDR1 is SNHLY and CDR2 FYNNEI. The CDR3 is made up of 14 amino acids. Between the trimmed V and J ends, which lost 6 bases and 4 bases, there was a span of 13 bases. The CDR3 nucleotides read TGTGCCAGCAGCTACAGACAGTTTAATCAGCCCCAGCATTTT. Protein sequence: CASSYRQFNQPQHF. Looking up the rest from reference TRBV2 and TRBJ1-5 gives the full variable domain: EPEVTQTPSHQVTQMGQEVILRCVPISNHLYFYWYRQILGQKVEFLVSFYNNEISEKSEIFDDQFSVERPDGSNFTLKIRSTKLEDSAMYFCASSYRQFNQPQHFGDGTRLSIL.

The chain carries TRBV13 and TRBJ2-7, with D perhaps TRBD2 (6 bases). Germline CDR1 is PRHDT and CDR2 is FYEKMQ (reference sequence). CDR3 length: 14 amino acids. V was pared by 4 bases and J by 7 bases, with 17 bases between. The CDR3 spells CASSSPGLRFEQYF. Here the CDR3 DNA reads TGTGCCAGCAGCTCTCCGGGACTCCGCTTTGAGCAGTACTTC.